The 6 T cell receptor beta chains in this list originate from one sample, sequenced in a study of T cell responses to AZD1222 COVID-19 vaccine. Method: immunoSEQ multiplex PCR; TCRdb's copy keeps in-frame clones and lacks some. The sample holds 200,000 or so clones, about nine tenths seen once. Specimen: peripheral blood, collected on day 0 of AZD1222 vaccination. Source of these receptors: an adult in good health.

This chain uses TRBV28 with TRBJ1-2; 7 bases line up with TRBD1. V gave up 5 bases and J gave up 2 bases; unmatched junction bases: 5. Germline lookup yields CDR1 MDHEN and CDR2 SYDVKM. CDR3 size: 14 residues. The CDR3 reads CASSLTTGNYGYTF. The DNA of the CDR3 is TGTGCCAGCAGTCTCACGACAGGGAACTATGGCTACACCTTC.

The J gene is TRBJ2-1, the V gene TRBV27; a weak D match, TRBD2 (6 bases). Trimming removed 5 bases at V and 2 bases at J, with 13 bases between. This CDR3 contains 15 residues. Germline lookup yields CDR1 MNHEY and CDR2 SMNVEV (reference sequence). DNA of the CDR3: TGTGCCAGCAGTATCGGTAGCGGCACCTACAATGAGCAGTTCTTC. Protein: CASSIGSGTYNEQFF.

V usage is TRBV5-1 and J usage is TRBJ2-1; possible D gene TRBD2, 6 bases. Germline V gene data show CDR1 as SGHRS and CDR2 as YFSETQ. Between the trimmed V and J ends, which lost 5 bases and 7 bases, there was a span of 10 bases. The CDR3 is made up of 12 amino acids. The CDR3 DNA sequence: TGCGCCAGCAGGCGGGGTGGGAATGAGCAGTTCTTC. Translation gives CASRRGGNEQFF.

The chain joins TRBV5-1 to TRBJ2-5, with 9 bases that match TRBD1. V gave up 3 bases and J gave up 4 bases; unmatched junction bases: 7. The CDR3 length is 15 residues. Germline V gene sequence: CDR1 SGHRS, CDR2 YFSETQ. In DNA form, the CDR3 reads TGCGCCAGCAGCTCCCCGGTGGGACAGGGAGAGACCCAGTACTTC. It is translated as CASSSPVGQGETQYF. Using reference TRBV5-1 and TRBJ2-5 for the parts outside the CDR3, the full variable domain is KAGVTQTPRYLIKTRGQQVTLSCSPISGHRSVSWYQQTPGQGLQFLFEYFSETQRNKGNFPGRFSGRQFSNSRSEMNVSTLELGDSALYLCASSSPVGQGETQYFGPGTRLLVL.

The genes are TRBV6-5 and TRBJ1-5, with 7 bases identical to TRBD1. The CDR3 is 14 residues long. J lost 3 bases, V lost 7 bases, and 6 bases had no gene match. Germline CDR1 MNHEY, CDR2 SVGAGI. The DNA for the CDR3 is TGTGCCAGCAATACAGGGGACTACAATCAGCCCCAGCATTTT. Amino acids: CASNTGDYNQPQHF.

This clone has more than one count but fewer than ten. V and J are TRBV5-1 and TRBJ2-2; D gene unclear. Germline CDR1 reads SGHRS; CDR2 reads YFSETQ. This CDR3 region has 14 residues. With 0 bases removed from V and 6 bases from J, the gap between germline ends came to 9 bases. For the CDR3, the DNA is TGCGCCAGCAGCTTGGGAGGTATTTCCGGGGAGCTGTTTTTT. This translates into CASSLGGISGELFF.